These T cell receptor beta chains were read from a single sample in a study of T cell repertoires in cytomegalovirus infection. TCRdb passed the reads through MiXCR, listing each CDR3 protein once. The sample has over 250,000 distinct CDR3 sequences, over 20% seen once; the top ten hold 14%. Material for sequencing was PBMCs. The receptor source for this set is a human donor in good health (CMV status not recorded). Some clones in this sample may be carry-over from other donors' samples. CDR3s include the opening cysteine and the closing phenylalanine or tryptophan. The order of the fields is clone size, J gene, V gene, D gene, CDR3 protein, CDR3 DNA. The D gene is left open where the match is weak. Part of the rows lack a size; the others show once, few, many or a class for expanded clones.

many	TRBJ2-3	TRBV7-2	TRBD2	CASSPGTRAKDTQYF	TGTGCCAGCAGCCCGGGGACTAGGGCGAAGGATACGCAGTATTTT
many	TRBJ2-7	TRBV20-1	-	CSARGVGTYEQYF	TGCAGTGCTAGAGGGGTCGGAACCTACGAGCAGTACTTC
-	TRBJ2-4	TRBV20-1	-	CSARDESGWQTKNIQYF	TGCAGTGCTAGAGATGAATCGGGGTGGCAGACCAAAAACATTCAGTACTTC
-	TRBJ1-1	TRBV11-3	-	CASSRDRFDEAFF	TGTGCCAGCAGCCGAGATCGGTTCGATGAAGCTTTCTTT
many	TRBJ2-2	TRBV7-2	TRBD2	CASSVSGRATGELFF	TGTGCCAGCAGCGTTAGCGGGAGGGCCACCGGGGAGCTGTTTTTT
-	TRBJ1-5	TRBV7-3	TRBD1	CASSPEVGQGFGINQPQHF	TGTGCCAGCAGCCCAGAGGTGGGACAGGGTTTCGGAATTAATCAGCCCCAGCATTTT
few	TRBJ2-1	TRBV29-1	-	CSVTRLAAYNEQFF	TGCAGCGTCACAAGGTTAGCGGCTTACAATGAGCAGTTCTTC
many	TRBJ2-1	TRBV7-2	TRBD2	CASSLTGLEYNEQFF	TGTGCCAGCAGCTTAACGGGACTAGAGTACAATGAGCAGTTCTTC
-	TRBJ1-6	TRBV20-1	-	CSARDPISRQGSPLHF	TGCAGTGCTAGAGATCCTATCTCGCGGCAGGGTTCACCCCTCCACTTT
-	TRBJ2-3	TRBV6-1	-	CASSRGGQATDTQYF	TGTGCCAGCAGTCGGGGGGGACAGGCCACAGATACGCAGTATTTT
few	TRBJ2-1	TRBV14	-	CASSQDYSREPFF	TGTGCCAGCAGCCAAGATTACAGCAGGGAACCGTTCTTC
-	TRBJ2-1	TRBV7-2	-	CASSLQFNEQFF	TGTGCCAGCAGCTTACAGTTCAATGAGCAGTTCTTC
-	TRBJ2-7	TRBV7-2	TRBD1	CASSYRGDYEQYF	TGTGCCAGCAGCTACAGGGGGGACTACGAGCAGTACTTC
few	TRBJ2-1	TRBV20-1	TRBD2	CSASPPGEREAYNEQFF	TGCAGTGCTAGCCCCCCGGGGGAGCGGGAAGCTTACAATGAGCAGTTCTTC
many	TRBJ2-7	TRBV28	-	CASSVKLELVSSYEQYF	TGTGCCAGCAGCGTAAAATTGGAGTTGGTGAGCTCCTACGAGCAGTACTTC
-	TRBJ1-2	TRBV28	TRBD1	CASSPGGAWGYTF	TGTGCCAGCAGTCCAGGGGGCGCGTGGGGCTACACCTTC
few	TRBJ2-3	TRBV7-2	TRBD1	CASSLGQGDTDTQYF	TGTGCCAGCAGTTTGGGACAGGGGGACACAGATACGCAGTATTTT
-	TRBJ2-6	TRBV5-1	TRBD1	CASSLGTGTSGANVLTF	TGCGCCAGCAGCTTGGGGACAGGGACCTCTGGGGCCAACGTCCTGACTTTC
few	TRBJ2-2	TRBV7-2	-	CASSFSGNPGELFF	TGTGCCAGCAGCTTCTCAGGAAACCCCGGGGAGCTGTTTTTT
few	TRBJ1-4	TRBV5-4	-	CASSLGARNEKLFF	TGTGCCAGCAGCTTGGGGGCCCGAAATGAAAAACTGTTTTTT
-	TRBJ1-5	TRBV7-2	-	CASSGSWVQPQHF	TGTGCCAGCAGCGGCTCGTGGGTTCAGCCCCAGCATTTT
once	TRBJ2-3	TRBV19	TRBD2	CASSTGTSGAQYF	TGTGCCAGTAGCACCGGGACTAGCGGGGCGCAGTATTTT
many	TRBJ2-5	TRBV7-2	TRBD2	CASSLSGGAGRETQYF	TGTGCCAGCAGCCTTAGCGGGGGCGCCGGGAGGGAGACCCAGTACTTC
-	TRBJ2-7	TRBV20-1	TRBD1	CSLGTGGSYEQYF	TGCAGCCTAGGGACAGGGGGCTCCTACGAGCAGTACTTC
-	TRBJ2-2	TRBV7-8	TRBD2	CASSLGLAGVTGELFF	TGTGCCAGCAGCTTAGGACTAGCGGGAGTCACCGGGGAGCTGTTTTTT
few	TRBJ2-3	TRBV20-1	TRBD2	CSAEPAGGGTDTQYF	TGCAGTGCTGAACCAGCGGGGGGCGGGACAGATACGCAGTATTTT
-	TRBJ2-7	TRBV20-1	-	CSGKDRVAGEQYF	TGCAGTGGGAAAGACCGGGTCGCGGGCGAGCAGTACTTC
many	TRBJ1-3	TRBV7-2	TRBD1	CASRLTGPSGNTIYF	TGTGCCAGCAGGTTGACAGGGCCCTCTGGAAACACCATATATTTT
few	TRBJ2-1	TRBV10-3	TRBD1	CAISSGQGGQNEQFF	TGTGCCATCAGTTCGGGACAGGGGGGCCAAAATGAGCAGTTCTTC
-	TRBJ1-5	TRBV5-6	-	CASSLKGDNQPQHF	TGTGCCAGCAGCTTGAAGGGGGACAATCAGCCCCAGCATTTT
-	TRBJ2-1	TRBV27	TRBD2	CASSLNTRAGVYNEQFF	TGTGCCAGCAGTTTAAATACCCGAGCGGGGGTTTACAATGAGCAGTTCTTC
few	TRBJ1-1	TRBV7-9	-	CASSPGNSAFF	TGTGCCAGCAGCCCAGGGAATTCAGCTTTCTTT
-	TRBJ2-1	TRBV7-2	-	CASTNSPIAYYEQFF	TGTGCCAGCACCAATTCTCCTATAGCCTACTATGAGCAGTTCTTC
few	TRBJ2-7	TRBV7-6	TRBD2	CASSFGLVGYEQYF	TGTGCCAGCAGCTTTGGACTAGTCGGCTACGAGCAGTACTTC
-	TRBJ2-2	TRBV29-1	-	CSVGAGANTGELFF	TGCAGCGTTGGTGCAGGGGCGAACACCGGGGAGCTGTTTTTT
-	TRBJ2-3	TRBV29-1	-	CSAQQLSTDTQYF	TGCAGCGCCCAACAGCTTAGCACAGATACGCAGTATTTT
-	TRBJ2-3	TRBV29-1	TRBD1	CSVEKGQGGDTQYF	TGCAGCGTTGAGAAGGGACAGGGTGGAGATACGCAGTATTTT